This entry concerns a single TCR beta chain. The target of this receptor is not known. Base qualities are not provided; no much larger clone lies one nucleotide away. This record belongs to a study of cytomegalovirus exposure and HLA in healthy donors (dated by TCRdb to about 2017). Regarding the complete study: In an earlier analysis of under 600 of the donors, 250 to 350 Gb of sequence data and some 120 million unique TCR beta sequences from 150 million to 200 million T cells were reported. About 280 gigabases of sequencing data and approximately 92 million unique TCR sequences made up an early release that covered 500 to 700 HLA-typed donors. Of the roughly 400 genotyped donors, around 81% fell in the genetic ancestry cluster associated with self-reported Caucasian donors. The study aimed to test whether cataloging public T cell receptors could reveal signatures of past pathogen exposure. Using immunosequencing, the study profiled T cell repertoires from 500 to 800 subjects and related those repertoires to cytomegalovirus serostatus. In addition to the first cohort of around 670 subjects, a separate validation cohort of 130 or so different subjects was used. To predict cytomegalovirus infection status, the study brought together high-throughput TCR immunosequencing, statistical association of individual TCRs with disease status, and machine learning. A later analysis re-examined previously published TCR beta repertoires from 610 or so donors and added high-resolution HLA genotyping to investigate patterns of TCR occurrence. In the later analysis, no new phenotypic data were used to find candidate immune exposures; instead, reliance was placed on TCR beta sequences and their occurrence across donors. In an earlier analysis of several hundred of the donors, high-throughput TCR beta sequencing was used to judge whether each TCR beta V gene segment behaved as functional or pseudogenic. Donor age, sex, ethnicity and CMV serostatus were compiled alongside the repertoire data. In a later genetic analysis, genome-wide SNP genotypes for about three fifths of the roughly 670 donors were used, and that subset was treated as a discovery cohort. All discovery cohort repertoires had been generated using a single sequencing platform. HLA typing covered class I and class II loci at four-digit resolution. Typing coverage differed by locus: A, B, C, DRB1 and DQB1 were typed in about 620-630 donors, DQA1 in approximately 520, DPA1 in some 600, and DPB1 in just under 490. Several DR-DQ haplotypes were handled as single units for association and clustering because linkage in the cohort was strong. Among 398 genotyped donors of the cohort, an average of approximately 250,000 unique TCR beta nucleotide sequences were sequenced per donor, roughly a sixth of them non-productive.

Points the paper makes about the study in general: An association between a missense DCLRE1C variant and V-gene and J-gene trimming of TCR beta chains was found in a later genetic analysis and replicated in an independent cohort. Strong co-occurrence of HLA alleles, especially DR and DQ, made assigning TCR associations to individual alleles difficult. In vitro tests confirmed that three of the cytomegalovirus-associated TCR beta chains recognize cytomegalovirus antigens. Because HLA typing was unavailable for some donors at each locus, only the typed subset was used in association tests. In a later genetic analysis, fewer N-insertions in productive TCRs were reported among donors in an Asian-associated ancestry cluster than the roughly 710-donor mean. Only TCR beta chains were sequenced in this cohort, and the absence of alpha or paired-chain data limited detectable features. The sequencing pipeline was judged likely to have produced a cluster of highly shared sequence variants as a technical artifact. A total of fewer than 200 TCR beta chains were listed by the study as associated with cytomegalovirus. At a false discovery rate of 0.05, a later analysis linked fewer than 20,000 TCR beta sequences to specific HLA alleles. The authors suggested that the approach could potentially be generalized to other disease states and immunological phenotypes. Some IMGT-functional V segments, including TRBV6-2 and TRBV6-3, could not be told apart with the 87-base-pair reads, so those segments were excluded. In an earlier analysis of over 550 of the donors, most TCR beta V segments were observed in productive rearrangements about 87% or about 30% of the time, broadly matching IMGT annotations. Roughly uniform sequencing depth across donors was assumed in presence/absence analyses, although this assumption may not hold. A later analysis found that TCR association rates varied across HLA loci, with DRB1 alleles showing the most associated TCRs and HLA-C alleles the fewest. A later analysis found that HLA-associated TCR beta chains were more clonally expanded and had lower generation probabilities than equally common non-associated chains. A further reported finding was that TCR beta sequences accurately predicted the HLA-A and HLA-B alleles for most subjects in the first cohort. Correlated functional status among segregating V segments might reflect linkage disequilibrium, but an unknown experimental factor could not be ruled out. According to a later analysis, parvovirus B19, influenza, CMV and Epstein-Barr virus appeared linked to several top co-occurrence clusters. Immune exposure information for the cohort was limited to CMV serostatus. Most CMV-associated TCR beta chains appeared to be HLA-restricted in a later analysis, and the HLA associations seemed to be driven largely by CMV exposure. The earlier analysis of nearly 600 of the donors excluded fewer than 20 rarely observed V segments, including chromosome 9 orphons, because counts were too low. Across donors, most TCR sequences were observed very rarely, whereas some public TCRs were present in many individuals. The classifier was reported to diagnose cytomegalovirus status with high specificity and sensitivity in both the original and validation cohorts.

Library preparation was by the immunoSEQ multiplex PCR assay. The multiplex PCR relied on a mix of 60 forward primers for TCR Vbeta segments and 13 reverse primers for TCR Jbeta segments. The CDR3 region of rearranged TCR beta genes was amplified from genomic DNA with a multiplex PCR assay. On the Illumina HiSeq System, the amplified TCR beta libraries were sequenced as 87-base-pair reads. Per the original workflow: Across the roughly 640 repertoires, a later analysis counted roughly 84 million unique TCR beta chains, 8.5 million to 12 million of which were shared by at least two donors. A nearest-neighbor algorithm error-corrected the raw reads and collapsed the reads into unique sequences, merging closely related sequences to remove PCR and sequencing errors. V, D and J gene segments were assigned by aligning CDR3 sequences to IMGT reference sequences. For a sequence to be retained, a match of at least six nucleotides was required to both a V gene segment and a J gene segment. Rearrangements were called productive when the CDR3 lacked stop codons and stayed in frame with V and J; all others were non-productive. CDR3 was defined by IMGT convention, running from the second conserved V-encoded cysteine to the conserved J-encoded phenylalanine. The earlier analysis of about 500 of the donors excluded sequences that lacked an unambiguous match to a single V gene segment. An earlier analysis of fewer than 650 of the donors classified V segments as functional when productive rearrangements were above 56.7% and as segregating when the standard deviation between donors was above 5%. A statistical classification framework was developed to diagnose cytomegalovirus status using the catalog of TCR beta chain sequences. V and J gene assignment, in a later analysis, came from comparing TCR nucleotide sequences with IMGT/GENE-DB human TR gene sequences. In a later analysis, CDR3 sequences and most-parsimonious VDJ recombination scenarios were assigned using the TCRdist pipeline. In a later analysis, each TCR beta chain was defined by its CDR3 amino acid sequence together with its V-gene family, and reads lacking a unique V-gene family were excluded. To address suspected cross-contamination and a sequencing artifact, a later analysis removed approximately 590 highly shared, low-generation-probability nucleotide sequences. A later analysis calculated a clonal expansion index for each public chain from normalized within-repertoire ranks of inferred template counts. Generation probabilities in a later analysis came from a VDJ recombination model fitted to out-of-frame rearrangements, and those results were checked against IGoR. Hypergeometric tests were used in a later analysis to score TCR-TCR, TCR-HLA and TCR-CMV co-occurrence, with a repertoire-size bias correction applied to the TCR pairs. To estimate false discovery rates, a later analysis permuted the HLA or CMV assignments 20 times. In a later analysis, co-occurring TCRs were grouped with DBSCAN, and TCRdist sequence similarity was added when clustering was performed within HLA-allele-positive subsets. For co-occurrence clustering, repertoires with fewer than 30,000 or more than 120,000 public chains were excluded, along with four to six repertoires with anomalous nucleotide sharing. The clones in this table, taken by TCRdb from immuneACCESS, are in-frame only. Not every clone is retained; where verified, under half of the shortfall comes from an unresolved V gene, and the cause of the rest is unknown. V and J calls and clone size are those listed in that table; D and trimming were worked out from the DNA. A total of tens of thousands of clones appear in this sample, approximately 71% of them only once. Roughly 8% of the sample belongs to the ten largest clones.

In total, roughly 670 healthy bone marrow donors made up the cohort. Cohort members were all nominally healthy when sampled, although unrecorded immune exposures were likely present. The donor was CMV seropositive and was included in the group of some 290 seropositive cohort members. Every donor gave a peripheral blood sample, and the peripheral blood mononuclear cells from that sample were used for TCR beta sequencing. Genomic DNA was extracted from the blood cell samples with the Qiagen DNeasy Blood Extraction Kit. The CDR3 starts with the cysteine, ends with the phenylalanine, and has 15 residues. Just the 45-base CDR3 DNA is kept, in frame starting at base 1. CDR1 and CDR2, looked up from the germline V gene (reference sequence), are LNHDA and SQIVND. Trimming accounts for 7 bases at V and 6 bases at J, while the number of junction bases matched to no gene is 11.

Source material: PBMCs. Recombination joined TRBV19 with TRBJ1-2; 10 bases in the junction line up with TRBD1. The TCR originated in a man aged 55 to 70 in good health and CMV-seropositive. The DNA is as follows: TGTGCCAGTATGGGACAGGGGTCGTGGAGGGATGGCTACACCTTC. Translated, it reads CASMGQGSWRDGYTF. Where the CDR3 stops, the reference TRBV19 and TRBJ1-2 genes take over; the full variable domain is DGGITQSPKYLFRKEGQNVTLSCEQNLNHDAMYWYRQDPGQGLRLIYYSQIVNDFQKGDIAEGYSVSREKKESFPLTVTSAQKNPTAFYLCASMGQGSWRDGYTFGSGTRLTVV.